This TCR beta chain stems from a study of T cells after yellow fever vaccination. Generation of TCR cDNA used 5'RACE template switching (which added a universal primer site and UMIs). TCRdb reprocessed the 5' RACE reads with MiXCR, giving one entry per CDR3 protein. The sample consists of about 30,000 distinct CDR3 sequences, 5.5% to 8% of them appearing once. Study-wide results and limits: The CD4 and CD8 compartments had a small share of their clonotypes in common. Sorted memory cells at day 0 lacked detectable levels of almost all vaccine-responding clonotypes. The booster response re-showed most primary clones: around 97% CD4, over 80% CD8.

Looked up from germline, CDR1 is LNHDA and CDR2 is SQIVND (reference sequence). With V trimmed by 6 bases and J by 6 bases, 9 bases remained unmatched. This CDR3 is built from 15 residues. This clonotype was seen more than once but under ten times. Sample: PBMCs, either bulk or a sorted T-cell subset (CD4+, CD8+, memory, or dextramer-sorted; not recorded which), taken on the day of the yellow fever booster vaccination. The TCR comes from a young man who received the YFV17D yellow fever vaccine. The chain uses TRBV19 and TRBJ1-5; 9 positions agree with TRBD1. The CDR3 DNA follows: TGTGCCAGTAGGAAACAGGGGGCGATCACTCAGCCCCAGCATTTT. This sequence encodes CASRKQGAITQPQHF. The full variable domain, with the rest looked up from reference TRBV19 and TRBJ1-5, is DGGITQSPKYLFRKEGQNVTLSCEQNLNHDAMYWYRQDPGQGLRLIYYSQIVNDFQKGDIAEGYSVSREKKESFPLTVTSAQKNPTAFYLCASRKQGAITQPQHFGDGTRLSIL.